This paragraph covers one TCR beta chain sequence. What it binds is unknown. Using immunoSEQ multiplex PCR, the repertoire was profiled, and TCRdb retains in-frame clones only, with some absent. The data show under 150,000 clones, 85% to 90% seen once. This specimen belongs to a study of a mutant IDH1 vaccine in newly diagnosed glioma. Across the study: Across weeks 1, 3, 5, 7, 11, 15, 19 and 23, patients received a vaccination each time, eight in all. Initiation of the vaccine course occurred 4-6 weeks after radiotherapy alone, or alongside temozolomide cycles. Pretreatment consisted of radiotherapy, temozolomide, or both, with most receiving both.

Time point in this sample: week 11, during vaccination. It was 300 ug of mutant IDH1 20-mer peptide that made up each vaccine dose, given with topical imiquimod. New WHO grade 3 or 4 IDH1-mutant, ATRX-lost astrocytomas were present in all donors. The CDR3 runs to 15 residues. Germline trimming cut 3 bases from V and 0 bases from J; bases unmatched to any gene: 3. Germline assignment: CDR1 SEHNR and CDR2 FQNEAQ (reference sequence). This receptor was identified in a woman between 45 and 65 years old with glioma. The V gene is TRBV7-9, the J gene TRBJ2-5; 8 nucleotides match TRBD2. This material consisted of PBMCs, taken from a glioma patient whose treatment included an IDH1 peptide vaccine. In nucleotides, the CDR3 is TGTGCCAGCAGCTTTGCCGGGAGGGACCAAGAGACCCAGTACTTC. Translation: CASSFAGRDQETQYF.